This T cell receptor (beta chain) was recorded in a study of monozygotic twins with inflammatory bowel disease (dated by TCRdb to the late 2010s). In the study overall: A total of roughly 28 monozygotic twin pairs were included in the full study, comprising nine German pairs (four IBD-concordant, five IBD-discordant) and 19 IBD-discordant Danish pairs. The search for disease-associated traits relied mainly on comparing, within discordant pairs, IBD patients with their genetically identical healthy co-twins. Each individual had, on average, about 151 000 unique TCRalpha sequences and 181 000 unique TCRbeta sequences available for analysis.

Beyond this particular receptor, the publication reports: Background noise and inter-individual variability may have been introduced into the repertoires by the differing immunosuppressive treatments among patients. Repertoire similarity did not differ between concordant and discordant twins, possibly due to limited statistical power. A decrease in TCRbeta repertoire diversity, as measured by inverse Simpson index, was observed in IBD patients compared with their healthy co-twins. The results gave no support for a single strong signal or clonotype linked to IBD. Fewer clonotypes were shared with other individuals by IBD patients than by healthy twins, most markedly in patients showing signs of disease activity. Different T cell subtypes could not be distinguished in the analysis.

From each donor, a roughly 2.5 ml peripheral blood sample was collected into PAXgene tubes and stored at -80 degrees C. Total RNA was isolated from whole blood with the PAXgene blood miRNA kit on an automated QIAcube, without T cell sorting. Deep TCRalpha and TCRbeta repertoire profiling with unique molecular barcoding was performed on peripheral blood of monozygotic twin pairs concordant or discordant for inflammatory bowel disease. Smoking habits were recorded for all twin pairs, and each individual was classified as a current, former or never smoker. As regards this clonotype: Its target antigen remains unknown.

Library preparation was by 5' RACE. Preparation of each TCR library used 3,000 to 3,500 ng of total RNA. cDNA was synthesized with SMARTScribe reverse transcriptase in eight separate reactions per sample. During cDNA synthesis, unique molecular identifiers containing a 6-nucleotide sample barcode were introduced by template switching. Two nested PCRs of about 15 and 9 cycles amplified the TCRalpha and TCRbeta cDNA, and bead purification followed each PCR. Before amplification, the cDNA was treated with uracil DNA-glycosylase and purified using the QIAquick PCR purification kit. In the second PCR, Illumina TruSeq-compatible adapters and sample-specific barcodes were added. Library quality and concentration were assessed using TapeStation and Qubit, and 4.5 to 6.5 ng of each library was pooled. The pooled libraries were sequenced with 2 x 100 bp reads and custom sequencing primers on an Illumina HiSeq2500 single-index Rapid Run. In the authors' own workflow: PCR and sequencing errors were corrected by UMI-based consensus assembly using MiGEC version 1.2.6. V(D)J alignment, clonotype assembly and CDR3 extraction were performed with MiXCR version 2.1.1. Normalisation of gene usage, clonotype sharing and MAIT/NKT TCR abundance was achieved by analysing the top 1000, 10 000 and 20 000 clonotypes per sample. After downsampling to 27 000 UMIs, diversity was calculated as the inverse Simpson index using the vegan R package. Paired Mann-Whitney U tests on discordant twin pairs were used, with Benjamini-Hochberg multiple-testing correction. TCRdb reprocessed the sequencing reads and holds a single record per CDR3 protein sequence, with no DNA. These V and J calls rely on TCRdb rather than the paper's analysis. The sample's clone listing holds roughly 150,000 distinct CDR3 sequences. Approximately 2.5% of the sample belongs to the ten largest clones.

The CDR3 runs 18 amino acids, cysteine and phenylalanine included. No DNA sequence was recorded. The sequence was obtained from a human donor with ulcerative colitis or Crohn's disease, or a healthy co-twin of an affected twin (not recorded which). This sequence uses TRBV21-1 and TRBJ1-5. TRBV21-1 is listed as a pseudogene. The sample comprised blood. The CDR3 reads as follows: CASSKKGRRFNSNQPQHF.